Below, 9 T cell receptor beta chains from the same sample are listed, as sequenced in a study of blood T cell repertoires in COVID-19. Assay: immunoSEQ multiplex PCR; the TCRdb copy retains only in-frame clones and omits some. The repertoire holds under 65,000 clones, with around 89% as singletons. The material sequenced was peripheral blood. The receptors derive from a man in his 60s with acute or convalescent COVID-19.

This clone came up a few times. The gene calls are TRBV11-3 and TRBJ2-6; 7 bases match TRBD1. The CDR3 spans 17 residues. The germline gives CDR1 SGHNT, CDR2 YENEEA. The ends lost 5 bases at V and 1 base at J; junction bases unmatched: 8. CDR3 region: CASSPHPTGSGANVLTF. In DNA, the CDR3 is TGTGCCAGCAGCCCCCACCCGACAGGGTCTGGGGCCAACGTCCTGACTTTC. The whole variable domain, remainder taken from reference TRBV11-3 and TRBJ2-6, is EAGVVQSPRYKIIEKKQPVAFWCNPISGHNTLYWYLQNLGQGPELLIRYENEEAVDDSQLPKDRFSAERLKGVDSTLKIQPAELGDSAVYLCASSPHPTGSGANVLTFGAGSRLTVL.

This clone was found a few times. The chain employs TRBV5-1 and TRBJ1-2; 7 bases align to TRBD1. Looked up from germline, CDR1 is SGHRS and CDR2 is YFSETQ. The V and J ends lost 4 bases and 5 bases, in that order; junction bases with no gene match: 8. The CDR3 length is 14 residues. The CDR3 loop is CASSEQTGYYGYTF. CDR3 nucleotide sequence: TGCGCCAGCAGCGAGCAGACAGGGTATTATGGCTACACCTTC.

J is TRBJ2-3 and V is TRBV28; tentative D call: TRBD2 (6 bases). In germline, CDR1 is MDHEN, CDR2 SYDVKM. This CDR3 region has 14 residues. Trimming shortened V by 2 bases and J by 4 bases, and 10 bases separated the two germline ends. The CDR3 loop reads CASSLGGAADTQYF. The CDR3 DNA reads TGTGCCAGCAGTTTAGGAGGGGCCGCAGATACGCAGTATTTT.

The chain joins TRBV7-2 to TRBJ1-2; 8 nucleotides agree with TRBD1. Per the germline V gene, CDR1 is SGHTA and CDR2 is FQGNSA. The CDR3 contains 15 residues. The trim removed 4 bases at V and 1 base at J, leaving 5 bases unmatched. This CDR3 is CASSSDRAINYGYTF. The CDR3 DNA is TGTGCCAGCAGCTCGGACAGGGCTATTAACTATGGCTACACCTTC.

The rearrangement links TRBV5-4 to TRBJ2-5; D may be TRBD2 (5 bases). The CDR3 is 14 amino acids. V lost 3 bases, J lost 1 base, and 10 bases lay in between. CDR1 and CDR2 from the germline V gene are SGHNT and YYREEE (reference sequence). In nucleotides, the CDR3 is TGTGCCAGCAGCTCCGGGGTAGTCCAAGAGACCCAGTACTTC. It encodes CASSSGVVQETQYF. The full variable domain, its missing parts supplied by reference TRBV5-4 and TRBJ2-5, is ETGVTQSPTHLIKTRGQQVTLRCSSQSGHNTVSWYQQALGQGPQFIFQYYREEENGRGNFPPRFSGLQFPNYSSELNVNALELDDSALYLCASSSGVVQETQYFGPGTRLLVL.

The chain recombines TRBV5-5 with TRBJ2-3, with 9 positions matching TRBD1. The CDR3 has 15 amino acids. Germline V gives CDR1 SGHKS, CDR2 YYEKEE (reference sequence). V shed 5 bases, J shed 1 base, and the junction held 5 bases outside the gene matches. CDR3 bases: TGTGCCAGCAGTATGCGGACAGGGGGCACAGATACGCAGTATTTT. Protein product: CASSMRTGGTDTQYF.

This clone was detected a few times. V and J are TRBV7-8 and TRBJ1-1; no reliable D call. Germline V CDR1 and CDR2: SGHVS, FQNEAQ. Trimming left V 1 base short and J 5 bases short, with 20 bases between. The CDR3 loop spans 17 amino acids. This chain's CDR3 is CASSLGAGSNWGTEAFF. Here the CDR3 DNA reads TGTGCCAGCAGCTTAGGAGCGGGCTCTAATTGGGGAACTGAAGCTTTCTTT.

The rearrangement links TRBV7-2 to TRBJ2-1; perhaps TRBD2 as D (6 bases). The V end was cut by 6 bases, the J end by 5 bases, with 20 bases between. Germline CDR1 reads SGHTA; CDR2 reads FQGNSA. This CDR3 is 16 amino acids long. Written as DNA, the CDR3 is TGTGCCAGCAGTCCCCCGGGGAGGACTACCGACAATGAGCAGTTCTTC. This codes for CASSPPGRTTDNEQFF.

The genes are TRBV9 and TRBJ2-2; 9 nucleotides line up with TRBD2. In germline, CDR1 is SGDLS, CDR2 YYNGEE. The length of the CDR3 is 16 residues. After removal of 4 bases from V and 5 bases from J, the junction contained 9 bases not matched to a gene. The CDR3 DNA sequence: TGTGCCAGCAGCACCAGAGCGGGAGGTAGTACCGGGGAGCTGTTTTTT. Its protein product is CASSTRAGGSTGELFF.